The 20 T cell receptor beta chains reported below all come from one sample, sequenced in a study of cytomegalovirus exposure and HLA in healthy donors. The PCR contained 60 Vbeta and 13 Jbeta primers. The table came from immunoSEQ multiplex PCR; TCRdb's copy has only in-frame clones and leaves some out. The profile covers under 150,000 clones, with about 81% appearing a single time and 5.9% taken by the ten largest. The sequencing sample was made of PBMCs. The receptors derive from a woman aged 40 to 50 in good health and CMV-seropositive.

V and J are TRBV6-1 and TRBJ1-2; D uncertain. The V and J ends lost 0 bases and 5 bases respectively, with 10 bases between them. CDR1 and CDR2 (germline): MNHNS, SASEGT. The CDR3 totals 14 residues. CDR3 in amino acids: CASSEAPLIYGYTF. The CDR3 DNA follows: TGTGCCAGCAGTGAAGCCCCACTGATATATGGCTACACCTTC.

The chain combines TRBV7-8 with TRBJ1-2; D is uncertain. Germline CDR1 and CDR2: SGHVS and FQNEAQ. The CDR3 is 12 residues long. V lost 5 bases to trimming and J lost 4 bases, with 8 bases between them. The CDR3 here is CASSPTVYGYTF. CDR3 DNA sequence: TGTGCCAGCAGCCCTACAGTCTATGGCTACACCTTC.

This chain connects TRBV9 to TRBJ1-2; 10 bases line up with TRBD1. The CDR3 sequence is 16 residues long. After removal of 0 bases from V and 7 bases from J, the junction contained 9 bases not matched to a gene. Germline values: CDR1 SGDLS, CDR2 YYNGEE. Written as DNA, the CDR3 is TGTGCCAGCAGCGTAGATTTGACAGGGGGCACCTCTGGCTACACCTTC. The encoded protein is CASSVDLTGGTSGYTF. The full variable domain, rest sourced from reference TRBV9 and TRBJ1-2, is DSGVTQTPKHLITATGQRVTLRCSPRSGDLSVYWYQQSLDQGLQFLIQYYNGEERAKGNILERFSAQQFPDLHSELNLSSLELGDSALYFCASSVDLTGGTSGYTFGSGTRLTVV.

The rearrangement joins TRBV30 to TRBJ1-2; D gene uncertain. There are 14 residues in the CDR3. Germline loops: CDR1 GTSNPN, CDR2 SVGIG (reference sequence). V lost 4 bases and J 4 bases, leaving 16 bases between the germline ends. The CDR3 sequence is CAWTRDSVGYGYTF. Written as DNA, the CDR3 is TGTGCCTGGACCCGGGATTCTGTGGGCTATGGCTACACCTTC. The full variable domain, in which reference TRBV30 and TRBJ1-2 provide the parts outside the CDR3, is SQTIHQWPATLVQPVGSPLSLECTVEGTSNPNLYWYRQAAGRGLQLLFYSVGIGQISSEVPQNLSASRPQDRQFILSSKKLLLSDSGFYLCAWTRDSVGYGYTFGSGTRLTVV.

This chain uses TRBV9 with TRBJ2-1; 10 bases agree with TRBD2. The CDR3 runs 15 residues. The V segment lost 0 bases and the J segment 9 bases; nucleotides outside the gene matches: 6. Germline values: CDR1 SGDLS, CDR2 YYNGEE. Written as DNA, the CDR3 is TGTGCCAGCAGCGTAGCAGCGGGAGGGCCCAGTGAGCAGTTCTTC. It specifies CASSVAAGGPSEQFF.

The chain is built from TRBV28 and TRBJ2-1; D is perhaps TRBD1 (6 bases). CDR1 MDHEN and CDR2 SYDVKM come from the germline V gene. V lost 6 bases and J lost 0, with 18 bases in between. This CDR3 contains 17 residues. CDR3 nucleotides: TGTGCCAGCAGCAACCAACAGGGAAGAGACTCCTACAATGAGCAGTTCTTC. This translates into CASSNQQGRDSYNEQFF.

This clone was picked up a small number of times. V and J are TRBV15 and TRBJ1-1, with D possibly TRBD1 on 5 matching bases. Germline loops: CDR1 LNHNV, CDR2 YYDKDF (reference sequence). The CDR3 runs to 17 residues. V was clipped by 0 bases and J by 4 bases, with 18 bases between them. The CDR3 protein is CATSRDLGNAGGTEAFF. In DNA form, the CDR3 reads TGTGCCACCAGCAGAGATCTCGGGAACGCGGGGGGCACTGAAGCTTTCTTT.

The chain uses TRBV27 and TRBJ1-2; TRBD1 is a possible D gene (6 bases). This CDR3 has 15 amino acids. Germline CDR1 MNHEY, CDR2 SMNVEV (reference sequence). Deletions cut 5 bases from V and 1 base from J, with 14 bases between. Written as DNA, the CDR3 is TGTGCCAGCAGTCCTTCCAGGGGTTATAACTATGGCTACACCTTC. This gives the protein CASSPSRGYNYGYTF.

This chain links TRBV29-1 with TRBJ2-7; TRBD1 matches at 8 bases. The CDR3 consists of 13 residues. Germline V CDR1 and CDR2: SQVTM, ANQGSEA. J gave up 1 base and V 4 bases, and 3 bases lay outside the gene matches. The CDR3: CSVGQGASYEQYF. CDR3 DNA sequence: TGCAGCGTTGGGCAGGGGGCTTCCTACGAGCAGTACTTC.

The DNA for the CDR3 is TGTGCCAGCAGCTGGAGGGACAGGGGGGGAGAGACCCAGTACTTC. It translates to CASSWRDRGGETQYF. The gene calls are TRBV7-8 and TRBJ2-5; 11 bases agree with TRBD1. Unmatched junction bases numbered 5, after V lost 4 bases and J lost 4 bases. This CDR3 is built from 15 residues. From germline, CDR1 is SGHVS and CDR2 FQNEAQ.

The rearrangement links TRBV5-1 to TRBJ1-2; the match to TRBD1 covers 10 bases. Germline values: CDR1 SGHRS, CDR2 YFSETQ. The CDR3 covers 15 residues. Unmatched junction bases numbered 9, after V lost 4 bases and J lost 6 bases. In DNA, the CDR3 is TGCGCCAGCAGCCGGGACAGGGGTGCGGGTGATGGCTACACCTTC. Its protein is CASSRDRGAGDGYTF.

The J gene is TRBJ2-1, the V gene TRBV4-3; 9 bases align to TRBD1. The CDR3 runs to 17 residues. Germline CDR1 is LGHNA and CDR2 is YSLEER. With 1 base clipped from V and 4 bases from J, the junction kept 8 bases outside the gene matches. The CDR3 here is CASSQVPPGQGYNEQFF. CDR3 DNA sequence: TGCGCCAGCAGCCAAGTTCCTCCGGGACAGGGATACAATGAGCAGTTCTTC.

This clone was recorded only once. This sequence joins TRBV30 and TRBJ1-2; 8 bases are shared with TRBD1. This CDR3 has 14 residues. CDR1 and CDR2 from the germline V gene are GTSNPN and SVGIG (reference sequence). J was trimmed by 7 bases and V by 3 bases; bases with no gene match: 10. This chain's CDR3 is CAWRVFQGAGGYTF. Here the CDR3 DNA reads TGTGCCTGGAGAGTATTCCAGGGGGCAGGTGGCTACACCTTC.

The chain has TRBV11-2 and TRBJ2-3; possible D gene TRBD1, 5 bases. The V end lost 5 bases, the J end lost 4 bases, and 13 bases lay between the germline ends. CDR3 length: 14 amino acids. The germline gives CDR1 SGHAT, CDR2 FQNNGV. The CDR3 is CASSPGWGPDTQYF. In nucleotides, the CDR3 is TGTGCCAGCAGCCCAGGATGGGGCCCAGATACGCAGTATTTT.

This clone was recorded a few times. The rearrangement joins TRBV27 to TRBJ1-2, with D possibly matching TRBD1 (6 bases). Germline CDR1 MNHEY, CDR2 SMNVEV (reference sequence). Trimming removed 6 bases from V and 10 bases from J, with 18 bases in between. This CDR3 is 13 amino acids long. In nucleotides, the CDR3 is TGTGCCAGCAGACCCACAGGGAAAGGTGTCTACACCTTC. Translating it yields CASRPTGKGVYTF.

The chain combines TRBV27 with TRBJ1-4, with TRBD1 matching over 7 bases. The CDR3 spans 15 residues. V shed 3 bases and J 1 base; nucleotides not matched to a gene: 2. The germline V gene has CDR1 MNHEY and CDR2 SMNVEV (reference sequence). The CDR3, as DNA: TGTGCCAGCAGTTTGTGGACAGGAACTAATGAAAAACTGTTTTTT. Translating it yields CASSLWTGTNEKLFF.

This clone was seen only a few times. The chain recombines TRBV4-2 with TRBJ2-5, with TRBD2 identical over 10 bases. The DNA end is more similar to TRBJ2-7, so the J call may be wrong. CDR3 size: 15 residues. Germline V gene lookup returns CDR1 LGHNA and CDR2 YNFKEQ. The CDR3 DNA reads as TGTGCCAGCAGCCAAGGGGTAGCGGGGGGCTACGAGCAGTACTTC. It specifies CASSQGVAGGYEQYF.

The chain links TRBV4-1 to TRBJ2-3; D is unclear. Trimming cost V 0 bases and J 4 bases, with 14 bases left between them. From germline, CDR1 is MGHRA and CDR2 YSYEKL. The CDR3 runs 16 residues. The CDR3 DNA reads as TGCGCCAGCAGCCAAGATGGTGGCCCCGTCCCAGATACGCAGTATTTT. This encodes CASSQDGGPVPDTQYF.

The chain links TRBV7-9 to TRBJ2-5, with D perhaps matching TRBD2 (5 bases). With 3 bases removed from V and 5 bases from J, the gap between germline ends came to 10 bases. This CDR3 has 13 amino acids. The germline gives CDR1 SEHNR, CDR2 FQNEAQ (reference sequence). CDR3 protein: CASSFGLRETQYF. CDR3 in DNA: TGTGCCAGCAGCTTTGGACTCCGGGAGACCCAGTACTTC.

The chain uses TRBV5-4 and TRBJ2-2; TRBD2 matches 8 bases. The germline V gene has CDR1 SGHNT and CDR2 YYREEE (reference sequence). The CDR3 spans 15 residues. V gave up 4 bases and J gave up 7 bases; unmatched junction bases: 9. The CDR3 nucleotides read TGTGCCAGCAGCATACCGACTAGCGTAAACGGGGAGCTGTTTTTT. The encoded protein is CASSIPTSVNGELFF.